This entry features one T cell receptor (beta chain) sequence. The data stem from a study of shared clonotypes between healthy human individuals. Germline V gives CDR1 KGHSH, CDR2 LQKENI. Trimming cost V 4 bases and J 1 base, with 10 bases left between them. The CDR3 has 14 residues. The method was immunoSEQ multiplex PCR; TCRdb's version includes in-frame clones alone and lacks a portion of them. The sample yields about 2.3 million clones, 85% to 95% seen once. What was sequenced was naive CD4+ T cells from PBMCs. The subset: CD45RA+ positively selected. V is TRBV18 and J is TRBJ1-1; D not certain. This TCR was recovered from a young man in good health. Some clones in this sample may be carry-over from other donors' samples. Here the CDR3 DNA reads TGTGCCAGCTCACTAAATCAGTGGAACACTGAAGCTTTCTTT. Encoded protein: CASSLNQWNTEAFF.